These T cell receptor beta chains were read from a single sample in a study of blood T cell repertoires in COVID-19. This table comes from immunoSEQ multiplex PCR, and its TCRdb copy is limited to in-frame clones, with some not included. The sample has 100,000 to 150,000 clones, 87% seen once. Material for sequencing was peripheral blood. The source of these receptors is a woman aged 45 to 65 with acute or convalescent COVID-19. Each CDR3 is given with its conserved first and last residue. D genes are given only for firm matches. Expanded clones get a size class; other rows say once, few or many, or leave the size out.

cdr3_aa: CASSYGLAAYEQYF; cdr3_nt: TGTGCCAGCAGCTATGGACTAGCCGCCTACGAGCAGTACTTC; v_call: TRBV5-6; clone_size: -; d_call: TRBD2; j_call: TRBJ2-7
cdr3_aa: CASSSQGSKNEQYF; cdr3_nt: TGTGCCAGCTCGTCACAGGGCTCAAAGAACGAGCAGTACTTC; v_call: TRBV18; clone_size: -; d_call: -; j_call: TRBJ2-7
cdr3_aa: CASSPRGRGTDTQYF; cdr3_nt: TGCGCCAGCAGCCCCCGCGGGAGGGGCACAGATACGCAGTATTTT; v_call: TRBV4-3; clone_size: -; d_call: TRBD2; j_call: TRBJ2-3
cdr3_aa: CASRILCRAKVSNQPQHF; cdr3_nt: TGCGCCAGCAGGATCCTTTGCAGGGCCAAGGTGAGCAATCAGCCCCAGCATTTT; v_call: TRBV10-1; clone_size: -; d_call: -; j_call: TRBJ1-5
cdr3_aa: CASSEARSNQPQHF; cdr3_nt: TGTGCCAGCAGTGAAGCTCGGAGCAATCAGCCCCAGCATTTT; v_call: TRBV6-1; clone_size: -; d_call: -; j_call: TRBJ1-5
cdr3_aa: CATSDGGGDEQYF; cdr3_nt: TGTGCCACCAGTGATGGCGGAGGGGACGAGCAGTACTTC; v_call: TRBV24-1; clone_size: -; d_call: -; j_call: TRBJ2-7
cdr3_aa: CASSPGTGEANTEAFF; cdr3_nt: TGCGCCAGCAGCCCGGGGACAGGGGAGGCGAACACTGAAGCTTTCTTT; v_call: TRBV4-3; clone_size: few; d_call: TRBD1; j_call: TRBJ1-1
cdr3_aa: CAWKPGGFNTEAFF; cdr3_nt: TGTGCCTGGAAACCAGGGGGCTTCAACACTGAAGCTTTCTTT; v_call: TRBV30; clone_size: -; d_call: TRBD1; j_call: TRBJ1-1
cdr3_aa: CASRPAGWSGNTIYF; cdr3_nt: TGTGCCAGTAGGCCCGCGGGCTGGTCTGGAAACACCATATATTTT; v_call: TRBV19; clone_size: -; d_call: -; j_call: TRBJ1-3
cdr3_aa: CASSNQGQPQHF; cdr3_nt: TGTGCCAGCAGCAACCAGGGGCAGCCCCAGCATTTT; v_call: TRBV5-8; clone_size: -; d_call: -; j_call: TRBJ1-5
cdr3_aa: CASSESWDRASPLHF; cdr3_nt: TGCGCCAGCAGTGAGTCTTGGGACAGGGCTTCACCCCTCCACTTT; v_call: TRBV10-2; clone_size: -; d_call: TRBD1; j_call: TRBJ1-6
cdr3_aa: CASSARTSSSYNSPLHF; cdr3_nt: TGTGCCAGCAGCGCCCGGACTTCGAGCTCCTATAATTCACCCCTCCACTTT; v_call: TRBV7-2; clone_size: -; d_call: -; j_call: TRBJ1-6
cdr3_aa: CASHSGGRRYEQYF; cdr3_nt: TGTGCCAGTCATTCGGGCGGGAGGAGATACGAGCAGTACTTC; v_call: TRBV5-4; clone_size: once; d_call: TRBD2; j_call: TRBJ2-7
cdr3_aa: CASSPPKGAVSNGYTF; cdr3_nt: TGTGCCAGCTCACCACCGAAAGGGGCCGTCTCCAATGGCTACACCTTC; v_call: TRBV18; clone_size: -; d_call: -; j_call: TRBJ1-2
cdr3_aa: CASSPQGNQPQHF; cdr3_nt: TGTGCCAGCTCACCGCAGGGTAATCAGCCCCAGCATTTT; v_call: TRBV18; clone_size: -; d_call: -; j_call: TRBJ1-5
cdr3_aa: CASSLATQGYGYTF; cdr3_nt: TGCGCCAGCAGCTTGGCCACACAGGGCTATGGCTACACCTTC; v_call: TRBV5-1; clone_size: -; d_call: -; j_call: TRBJ1-2
cdr3_aa: CATSRDQGFQEKLFF; cdr3_nt: TGTGCCACCAGCAGAGATCAGGGTTTTCAGGAAAAACTGTTTTTT; v_call: TRBV15; clone_size: -; d_call: -; j_call: TRBJ1-4
cdr3_aa: CASGLDGTSPNEQFF; cdr3_nt: TGTGCTAGTGGTTTGGACGGGACTTCCCCCAATGAGCAGTTCTTC; v_call: TRBV12-5; clone_size: -; d_call: -; j_call: TRBJ2-1
cdr3_aa: CASSQEGSGLGTEAFF; cdr3_nt: TGCGCCAGCAGCCAAGAGGGATCGGGGTTGGGTACTGAAGCTTTCTTT; v_call: TRBV4-1; clone_size: -; d_call: -; j_call: TRBJ1-1
cdr3_aa: CASSLGDRLEQYF; cdr3_nt: TGTGCCAGCAGCTTAGGGGACAGGTTGGAGCAGTACTTC; v_call: TRBV7-2; clone_size: -; d_call: TRBD1; j_call: TRBJ2-7
cdr3_aa: CASSLARDQPQHF; cdr3_nt: TGTGCCAGCAGTTTAGCGAGGGATCAGCCCCAGCATTTT; v_call: TRBV12-3/TRBV12-4; clone_size: -; d_call: -; j_call: TRBJ1-5
cdr3_aa: CASSFSPGTSGGGGTDTQYF; cdr3_nt: TGCGCCAGCAGCTTTTCCCCCGGGACTAGCGGAGGAGGAGGCACAGATACGCAGTATTTT; v_call: TRBV5-1; clone_size: -; d_call: TRBD2; j_call: TRBJ2-3
cdr3_aa: CASAESQGISYEQYF; cdr3_nt: TGTGCCAGCGCCGAATCACAGGGGATCTCCTACGAGCAGTACTTC; v_call: TRBV19; clone_size: -; d_call: TRBD1; j_call: TRBJ2-7